This T cell receptor beta chain was recorded in a study of T-cell memory formation after mild COVID-19. TCRdb passed the 5' RACE reads through MiXCR, listing each CDR3 protein once. The data hold around 250,000 distinct CDR3 sequences, with about 16% observed a single time. About this clonotype: Antigen unknown.

V dropped 7 bases and J dropped 8; count of bases not matched to a gene: 13. CDR3 length equals 15 residues. Findings of the study overall: CD4+ contracting clones lay mainly in CM and EM, CD8+ ones in EMRA.

Material: PBMCs or a T cell subset sorted from them (not recorded which). The chain uses TRBV12-3 or TRBV12-4 and TRBJ2-1, with TRBD2 matching 8 bases. The sequence was collected from a man aged 18 to 30 who had mild COVID-19 (a few samples of this study predate the infection). Cell type and time point are not known. CDR3 in DNA: TGTGCCAGCAACCCGGGCGGGGGGTTGTTGGATGAGCAGTTCTTC. It yields the protein CASNPGGGLLDEQFF.